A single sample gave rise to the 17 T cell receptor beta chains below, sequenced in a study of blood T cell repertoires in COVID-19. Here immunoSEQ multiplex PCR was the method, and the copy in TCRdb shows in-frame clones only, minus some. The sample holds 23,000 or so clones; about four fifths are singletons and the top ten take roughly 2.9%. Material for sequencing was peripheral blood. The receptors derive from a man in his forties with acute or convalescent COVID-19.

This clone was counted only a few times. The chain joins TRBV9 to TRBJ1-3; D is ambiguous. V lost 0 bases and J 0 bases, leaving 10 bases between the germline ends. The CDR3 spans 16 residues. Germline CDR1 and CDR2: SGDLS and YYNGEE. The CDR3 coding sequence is TGTGCCAGCAGCGTAGGGGTAGCTATCTCTGGAAACACCATATATTTT. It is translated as CASSVGVAISGNTIYF.

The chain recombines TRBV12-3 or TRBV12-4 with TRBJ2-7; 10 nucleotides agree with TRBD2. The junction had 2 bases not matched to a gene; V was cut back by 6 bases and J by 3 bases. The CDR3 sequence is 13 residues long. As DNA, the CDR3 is TGTGCCAGCAGGCTAGCGGGAGACTACGAGCAGTACTTC. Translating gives CASRLAGDYEQYF.

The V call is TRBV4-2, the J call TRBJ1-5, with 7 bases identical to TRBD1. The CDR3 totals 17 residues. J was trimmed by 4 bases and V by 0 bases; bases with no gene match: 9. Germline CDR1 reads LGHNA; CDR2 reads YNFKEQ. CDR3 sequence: CASSQEWRQGRNQPQHF. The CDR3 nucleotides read TGTGCCAGCAGCCAAGAATGGAGACAGGGACGGAATCAGCCCCAGCATTTT.

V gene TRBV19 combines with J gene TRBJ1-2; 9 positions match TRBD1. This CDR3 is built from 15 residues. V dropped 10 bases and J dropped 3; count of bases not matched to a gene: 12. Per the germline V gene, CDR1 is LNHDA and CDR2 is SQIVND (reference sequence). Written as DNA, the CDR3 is TGTGCCACCACGCCTCCCCGGACAGGGGACTATGGCTACACCTTC. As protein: CATTPPRTGDYGYTF.

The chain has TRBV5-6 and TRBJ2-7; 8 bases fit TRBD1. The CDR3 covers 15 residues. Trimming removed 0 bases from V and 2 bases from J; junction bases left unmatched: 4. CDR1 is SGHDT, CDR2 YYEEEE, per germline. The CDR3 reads CASSLDPTGAYEQYF. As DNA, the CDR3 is TGTGCCAGCAGCTTGGACCCGACAGGGGCCTACGAGCAGTACTTC.

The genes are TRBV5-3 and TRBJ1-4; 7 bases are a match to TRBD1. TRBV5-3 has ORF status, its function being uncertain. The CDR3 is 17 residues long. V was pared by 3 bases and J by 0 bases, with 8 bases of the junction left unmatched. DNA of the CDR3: TGTGCCAGAAGCTATTCAGGGACAGCCGCAACTAATGAAAAACTGTTTTTT. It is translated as CARSYSGTAATNEKLFF.

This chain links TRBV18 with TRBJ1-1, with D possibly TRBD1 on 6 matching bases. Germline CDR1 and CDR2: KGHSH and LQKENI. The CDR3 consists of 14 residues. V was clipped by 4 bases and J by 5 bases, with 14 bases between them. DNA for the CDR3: TGTGCCAGCTCACAAATACAGGGTTGGACTGAAGCTTTCTTT. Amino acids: CASSQIQGWTEAFF.

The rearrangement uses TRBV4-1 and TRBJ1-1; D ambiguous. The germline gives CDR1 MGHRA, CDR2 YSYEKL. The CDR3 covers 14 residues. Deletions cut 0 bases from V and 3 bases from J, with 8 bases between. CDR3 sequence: CASSQEEIHTEAFF. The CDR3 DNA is TGCGCCAGCAGCCAAGAAGAGATACACACTGAAGCTTTCTTT.

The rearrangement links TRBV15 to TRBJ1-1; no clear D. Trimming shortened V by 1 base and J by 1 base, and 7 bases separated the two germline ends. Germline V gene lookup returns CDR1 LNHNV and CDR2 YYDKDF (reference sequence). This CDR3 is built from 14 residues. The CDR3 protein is CATSRAPSNTEAFF. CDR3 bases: TGTGCCACCAGCAGAGCCCCTTCGAACACTGAAGCTTTCTTT. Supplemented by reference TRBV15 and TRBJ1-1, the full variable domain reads DAMVIQNPRYQVTQFGKPVTLSCSQTLNHNVMYWYQQKSSQAPKLLFHYYDKDFNNEADTPDNFQSRRPNTSFCFLDIRSPGLGDTAMYLCATSRAPSNTEAFFGQGTRLTVV.

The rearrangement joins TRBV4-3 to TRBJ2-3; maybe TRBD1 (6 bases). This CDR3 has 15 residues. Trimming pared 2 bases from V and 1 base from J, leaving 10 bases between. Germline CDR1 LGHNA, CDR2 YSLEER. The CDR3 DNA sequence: TGCGCCAGCAGCCAATTGGGGGCCGGCACAGATACGCAGTATTTT. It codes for CASSQLGAGTDTQYF.

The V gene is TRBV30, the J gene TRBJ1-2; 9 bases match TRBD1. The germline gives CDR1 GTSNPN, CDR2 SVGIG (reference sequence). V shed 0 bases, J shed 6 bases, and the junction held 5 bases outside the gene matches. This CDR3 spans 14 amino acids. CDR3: CAWSVWDRDNGYTF. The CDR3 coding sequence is TGTGCCTGGAGTGTATGGGACAGGGATAATGGCTACACCTTC.

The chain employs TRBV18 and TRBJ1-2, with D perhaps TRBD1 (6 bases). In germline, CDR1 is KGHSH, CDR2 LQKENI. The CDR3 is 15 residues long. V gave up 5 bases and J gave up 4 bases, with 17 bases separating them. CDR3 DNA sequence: TGTGCCAGCTCAGTTGACAGGCTGCTTTCCTATGGCTACACCTTC. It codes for CASSVDRLLSYGYTF.

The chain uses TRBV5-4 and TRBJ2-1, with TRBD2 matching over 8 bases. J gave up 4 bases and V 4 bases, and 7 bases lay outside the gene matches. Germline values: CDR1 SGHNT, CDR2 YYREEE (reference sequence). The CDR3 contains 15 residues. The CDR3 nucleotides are TGTGCCAGCAGCCATTCAGCGGGGGTATACAATGAGCAGTTCTTC. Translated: CASSHSAGVYNEQFF.

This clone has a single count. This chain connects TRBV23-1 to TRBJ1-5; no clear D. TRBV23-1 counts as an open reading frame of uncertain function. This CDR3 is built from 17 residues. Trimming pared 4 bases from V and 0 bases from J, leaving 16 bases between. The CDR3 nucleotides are TGCGCCAGCAGTCTTCCGATAAGCGGCTTTAGCAATCAGCCCCAGCATTTT. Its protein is CASSLPISGFSNQPQHF.

The CDR3 coding sequence is TGTGCCAGCAGCAAAAGGAGACTCTCCTCGGAGCAGTACTTC. It codes for CASSKRRLSSEQYF. The chain couples TRBV21-1 to TRBJ2-7; TRBD2, as called in the table, went unchecked against the DNA. TRBV21-1 represents a pseudogene. CDR3 size: 14 residues.

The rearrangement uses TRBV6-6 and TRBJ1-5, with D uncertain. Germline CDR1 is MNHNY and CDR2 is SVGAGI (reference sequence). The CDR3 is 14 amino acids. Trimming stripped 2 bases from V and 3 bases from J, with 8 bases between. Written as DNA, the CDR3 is TGTGCCAGCAGTTACCGGGTAGACAATCAGCCCCAGCATTTT. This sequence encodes CASSYRVDNQPQHF.

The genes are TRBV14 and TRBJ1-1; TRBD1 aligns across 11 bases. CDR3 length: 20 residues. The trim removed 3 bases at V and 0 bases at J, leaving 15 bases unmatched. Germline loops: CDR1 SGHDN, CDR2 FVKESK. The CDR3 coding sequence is TGTGCCAGCAGCCAGACCCCCGGGACAGGGGGATTAGGGGTGAACACTGAAGCTTTCTTT. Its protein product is CASSQTPGTGGLGVNTEAFF. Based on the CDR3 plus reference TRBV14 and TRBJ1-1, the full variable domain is EAGVTQFPSHSVIEKGQTVTLRCDPISGHDNLYWYRRVMGKEIKFLLHFVKESKQDESGMPNNRFLAERTGGTYSTLKVQPAELEDSGVYFCASSQTPGTGGLGVNTEAFFGQGTRLTVV.